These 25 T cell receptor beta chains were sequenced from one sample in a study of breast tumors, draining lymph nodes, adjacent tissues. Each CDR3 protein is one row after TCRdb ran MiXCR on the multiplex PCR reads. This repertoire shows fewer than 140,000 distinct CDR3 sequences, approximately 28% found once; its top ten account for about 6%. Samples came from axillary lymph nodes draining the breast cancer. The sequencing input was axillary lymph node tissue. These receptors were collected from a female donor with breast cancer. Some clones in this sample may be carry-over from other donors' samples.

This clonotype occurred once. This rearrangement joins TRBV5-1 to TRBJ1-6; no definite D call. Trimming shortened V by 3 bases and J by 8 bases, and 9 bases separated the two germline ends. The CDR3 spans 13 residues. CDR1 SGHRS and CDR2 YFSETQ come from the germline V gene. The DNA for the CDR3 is TGCGCCAGCAGCTCCCTAAGGGATTCACCCCTCCACTTT. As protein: CASSSLRDSPLHF.

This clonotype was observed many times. The CDR3 region has the DNA TGCAGCGTCAGGGGGAGGAGTGAAAAACTGTTTTTT. This gives the protein CSVRGRSEKLFF. This chain uses TRBV20-1 with TRBJ1-4; 7 bases fit TRBD1. Germline CDR1 reads DFQATT; CDR2 reads SNEGSKA (reference sequence). This CDR3 has 12 residues.

CDR3 nucleotides: TGTGCCAGCAGCTTGGAGGTGACAGGTTACAATGAGCAGTTCTTC. Its translation: CASSLEVTGYNEQFF. The genes are TRBV5-4 and TRBJ2-1; a possible D gene is TRBD1 (6 bases). CDR3 length: 15 amino acids. V was clipped by 0 bases and J by 4 bases, with 11 bases between them. The germline V gene encodes CDR1 SGHNT and CDR2 YYREEE (reference sequence).

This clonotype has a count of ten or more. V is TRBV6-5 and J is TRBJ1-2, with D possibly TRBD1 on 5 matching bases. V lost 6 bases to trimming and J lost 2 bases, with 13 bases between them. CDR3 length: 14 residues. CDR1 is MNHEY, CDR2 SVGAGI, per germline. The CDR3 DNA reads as TGTGCCAGCAGACCGGTTGGGGCGAACTATGGCTACACCTTC. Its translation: CASRPVGANYGYTF.

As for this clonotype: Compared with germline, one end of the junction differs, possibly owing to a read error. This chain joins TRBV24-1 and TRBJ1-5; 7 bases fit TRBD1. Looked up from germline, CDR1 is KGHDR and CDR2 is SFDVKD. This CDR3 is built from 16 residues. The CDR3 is CTTSEGRAGGSQPQHF. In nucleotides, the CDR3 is TGTACCACCAGTGAAGGCAGGGCAGGGGGTAGTCAGCCCCAGCATTTT.

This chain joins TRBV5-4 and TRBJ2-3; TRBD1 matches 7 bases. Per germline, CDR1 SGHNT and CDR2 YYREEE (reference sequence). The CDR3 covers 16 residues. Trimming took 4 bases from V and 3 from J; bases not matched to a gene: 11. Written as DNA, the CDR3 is TGTGCCAGCAGCGCCCGGGACAGCGAGGGTACAGATACGCAGTATTTT. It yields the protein CASSARDSEGTDTQYF. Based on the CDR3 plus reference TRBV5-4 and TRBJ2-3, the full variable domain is ETGVTQSPTHLIKTRGQQVTLRCSSQSGHNTVSWYQQALGQGPQFIFQYYREEENGRGNFPPRFSGLQFPNYSSELNVNALELDDSALYLCASSARDSEGTDTQYFGPGTRLTVL.

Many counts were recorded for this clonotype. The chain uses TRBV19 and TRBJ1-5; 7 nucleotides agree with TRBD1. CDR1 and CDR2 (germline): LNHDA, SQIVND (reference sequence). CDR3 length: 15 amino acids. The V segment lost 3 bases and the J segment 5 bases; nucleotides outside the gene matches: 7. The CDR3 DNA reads TGTGCCAGTAGTATGACAGGGTCCCTCCATCAGCCCCAGCATTTT. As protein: CASSMTGSLHQPQHF.

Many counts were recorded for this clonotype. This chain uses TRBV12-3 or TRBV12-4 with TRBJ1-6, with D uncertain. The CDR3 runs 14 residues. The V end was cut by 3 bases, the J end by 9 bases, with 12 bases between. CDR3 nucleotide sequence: TGTGCCAGCAGTTTCCTGGATTCCGCTTCACCCCTCCACTTT. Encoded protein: CASSFLDSASPLHF.

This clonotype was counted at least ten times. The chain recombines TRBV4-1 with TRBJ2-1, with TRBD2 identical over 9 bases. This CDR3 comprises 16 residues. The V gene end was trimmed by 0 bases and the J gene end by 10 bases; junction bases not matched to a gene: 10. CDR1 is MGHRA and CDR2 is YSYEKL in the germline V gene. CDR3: CASSQDILAGSREQFF. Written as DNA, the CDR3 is TGCGCCAGCAGCCAAGATATTCTAGCGGGGTCCAGGGAGCAGTTCTTC.

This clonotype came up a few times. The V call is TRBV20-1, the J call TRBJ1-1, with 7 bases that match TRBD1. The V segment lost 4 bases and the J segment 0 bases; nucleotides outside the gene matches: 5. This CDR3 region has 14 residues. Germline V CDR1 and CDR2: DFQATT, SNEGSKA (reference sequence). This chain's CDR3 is CSANTGTVNTEAFF. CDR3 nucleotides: TGCAGTGCTAACACCGGGACAGTGAACACTGAAGCTTTCTTT.

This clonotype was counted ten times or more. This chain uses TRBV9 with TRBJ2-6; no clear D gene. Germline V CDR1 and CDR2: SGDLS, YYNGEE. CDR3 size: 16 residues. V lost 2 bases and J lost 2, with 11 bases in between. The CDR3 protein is CASSVEGRAGANVLTF. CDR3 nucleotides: TGTGCCAGCAGCGTTGAAGGGCGAGCTGGGGCCAACGTCCTGACTTTC.

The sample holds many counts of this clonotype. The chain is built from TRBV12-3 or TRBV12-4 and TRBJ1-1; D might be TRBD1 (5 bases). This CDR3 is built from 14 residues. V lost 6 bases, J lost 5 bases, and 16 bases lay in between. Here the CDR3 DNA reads TGTGCCAGCAGCCACAGGTCAGGGAAGACTGAAGCTTTCTTT. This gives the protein CASSHRSGKTEAFF.

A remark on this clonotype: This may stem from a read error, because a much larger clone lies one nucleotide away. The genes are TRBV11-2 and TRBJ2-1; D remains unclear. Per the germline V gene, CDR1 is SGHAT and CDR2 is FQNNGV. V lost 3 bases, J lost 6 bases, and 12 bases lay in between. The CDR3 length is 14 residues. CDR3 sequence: CASSLDWASNEQFF. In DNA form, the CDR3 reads TGTGCCAGCAGCTTGGATTGGGCCTCCAATGAGCAGTTCTTC. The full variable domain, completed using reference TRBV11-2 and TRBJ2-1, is EAGVAQSPRYKIIEKRQSVAFWCNPISGHATLYWYQQILGQGPKLLIQFQNNGVVDDSQLPKDRFSAERLKGVDSTLKIQPAKLEDSAVYLCASSLDWASNEQFFGPGTRLTVL.

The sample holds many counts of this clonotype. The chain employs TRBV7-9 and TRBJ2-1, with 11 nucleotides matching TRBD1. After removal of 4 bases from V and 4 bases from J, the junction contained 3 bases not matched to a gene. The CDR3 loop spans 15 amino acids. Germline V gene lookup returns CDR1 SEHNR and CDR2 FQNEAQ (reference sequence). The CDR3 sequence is CASSSGQGAYNEQFF. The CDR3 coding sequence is TGTGCCAGCAGCTCAGGACAGGGGGCGTACAATGAGCAGTTCTTC.

CDR3: CASSLGALHNSPLHF. CDR3 coding DNA: TGTGCCAGCAGTTTAGGGGCCCTCCATAATTCACCCCTCCACTTT. The genes are TRBV27 and TRBJ1-6, with D tentatively TRBD1 (5 bases). The V and J ends lost 2 bases and 5 bases respectively, with 10 bases between them. CDR1 MNHEY and CDR2 SMNVEV come from the germline V gene (reference sequence). This CDR3 comprises 15 residues.

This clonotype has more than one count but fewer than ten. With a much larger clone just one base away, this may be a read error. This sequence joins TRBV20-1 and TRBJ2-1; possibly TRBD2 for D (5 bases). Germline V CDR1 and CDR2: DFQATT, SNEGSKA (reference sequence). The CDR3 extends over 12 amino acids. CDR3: CSATPTVGEPFF. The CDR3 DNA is TGCAGTGCTACTCCCACCGTGGGAGAGCCGTTCTTC.

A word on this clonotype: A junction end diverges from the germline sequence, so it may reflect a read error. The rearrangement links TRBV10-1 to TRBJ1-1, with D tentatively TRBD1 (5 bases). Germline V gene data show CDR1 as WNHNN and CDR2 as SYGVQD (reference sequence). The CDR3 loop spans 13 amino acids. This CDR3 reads CASSDSGSTVAFF. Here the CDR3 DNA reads TGCGCCAGCAGTGATTCAGGGAGCACTGTAGCTTTCTTT.

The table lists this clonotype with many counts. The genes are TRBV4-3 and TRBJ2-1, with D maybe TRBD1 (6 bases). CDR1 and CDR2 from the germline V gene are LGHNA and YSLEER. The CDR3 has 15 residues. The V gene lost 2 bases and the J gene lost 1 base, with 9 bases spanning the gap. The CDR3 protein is CASSQSDSSYNEQFF. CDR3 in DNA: TGCGCCAGCAGCCAATCGGACAGTTCCTACAATGAGCAGTTCTTC.

The CDR3 DNA follows: TGTGCTAGTGATCGAGGCAGGGGGAACACTGAAGCTTTCTTT. This translates into CASDRGRGNTEAFF. The chain recombines TRBV12-5 with TRBJ1-1; possible D gene TRBD1, 6 bases. Germline CDR1 is LGHNT and CDR2 is FRNRAP. CDR3 length: 14 amino acids. The V end lost 7 bases, the J end lost 1 base, and 13 bases lay between the germline ends.

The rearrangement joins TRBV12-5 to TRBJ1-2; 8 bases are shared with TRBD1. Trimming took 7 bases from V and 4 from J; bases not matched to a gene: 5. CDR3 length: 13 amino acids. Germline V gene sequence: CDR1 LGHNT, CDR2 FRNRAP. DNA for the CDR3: TGTGCTAGTGCCCCCGACAGGGGCTATGGCTACACCTTC. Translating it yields CASAPDRGYGYTF.

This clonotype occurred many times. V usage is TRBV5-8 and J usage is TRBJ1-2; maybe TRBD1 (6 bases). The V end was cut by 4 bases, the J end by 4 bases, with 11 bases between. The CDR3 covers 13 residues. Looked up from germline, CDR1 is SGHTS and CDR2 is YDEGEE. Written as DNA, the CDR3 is TGTGCCAGCAGCCGGGACATTGGCTATGGCTACACCTTC. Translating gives CASSRDIGYGYTF.

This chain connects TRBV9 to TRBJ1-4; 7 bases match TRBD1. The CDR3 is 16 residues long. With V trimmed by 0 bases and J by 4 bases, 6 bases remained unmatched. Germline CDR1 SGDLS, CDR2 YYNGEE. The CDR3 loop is CASSVAPGQFNEKLFF. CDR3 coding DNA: TGTGCCAGCAGCGTAGCCCCGGGACAGTTTAATGAAAAACTGTTTTTT.

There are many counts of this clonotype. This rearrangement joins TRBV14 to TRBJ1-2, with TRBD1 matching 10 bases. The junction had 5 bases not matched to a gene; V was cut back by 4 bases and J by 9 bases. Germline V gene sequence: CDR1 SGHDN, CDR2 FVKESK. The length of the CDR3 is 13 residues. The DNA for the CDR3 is TGTGCCAGCAGCCTGGACAGGGGGGATCGCTACACCTTC. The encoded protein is CASSLDRGDRYTF.

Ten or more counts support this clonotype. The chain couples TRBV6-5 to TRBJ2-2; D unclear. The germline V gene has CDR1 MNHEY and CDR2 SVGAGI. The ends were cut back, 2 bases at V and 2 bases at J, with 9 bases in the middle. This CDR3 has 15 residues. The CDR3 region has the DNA TGTGCCAGCAGTTACGGTGTCATAAACACCGGGGAGCTGTTTTTT. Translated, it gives CASSYGVINTGELFF.

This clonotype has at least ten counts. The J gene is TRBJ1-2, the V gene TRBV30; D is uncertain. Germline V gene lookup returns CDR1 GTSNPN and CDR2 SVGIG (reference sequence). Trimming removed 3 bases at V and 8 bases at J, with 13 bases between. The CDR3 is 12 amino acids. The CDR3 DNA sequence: TGTGCCTGGAGCCCCTCCTTCGGGGGCTACACCTTC. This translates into CAWSPSFGGYTF. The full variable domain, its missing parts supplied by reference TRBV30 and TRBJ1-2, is SQTIHQWPATLVQPVGSPLSLECTVEGTSNPNLYWYRQAAGRGLQLLFYSVGIGQISSEVPQNLSASRPQDRQFILSSKKLLLSDSGFYLCAWSPSFGGYTFGSGTRLTVV.